This T cell receptor beta chain was profiled in a study of PD-L1 blockade in urothelial cancer. The wider study: From 0 to 3 prior chemotherapy regimens had been given to the patients. A median of about 140,000 T cells was found in the blood samples.

V gave up 3 bases and J gave up 3 bases, with 6 bases separating them. In germline, CDR1 is DFQATT, CDR2 SNEGSKA (reference sequence). The CDR3 extends over 11 amino acids. Assay used: immunoSEQ multiplex PCR; TCRdb lists only in-frame clones, some missing. The sample includes 30,000 to 40,000 clones, more than 80% of them seen just once. J is TRBJ2-7 and V is TRBV20-1, with D perhaps matching TRBD2 (5 bases). The source is an older man with urothelial cancer. Source: PBMCs, taken around atezolizumab (anti-PD-L1) treatment. The CDR3 loop reads CSASTSYEQYF. CDR3 sequence (DNA): TGCAGTGCTAGTACTAGCTACGAGCAGTACTTC.